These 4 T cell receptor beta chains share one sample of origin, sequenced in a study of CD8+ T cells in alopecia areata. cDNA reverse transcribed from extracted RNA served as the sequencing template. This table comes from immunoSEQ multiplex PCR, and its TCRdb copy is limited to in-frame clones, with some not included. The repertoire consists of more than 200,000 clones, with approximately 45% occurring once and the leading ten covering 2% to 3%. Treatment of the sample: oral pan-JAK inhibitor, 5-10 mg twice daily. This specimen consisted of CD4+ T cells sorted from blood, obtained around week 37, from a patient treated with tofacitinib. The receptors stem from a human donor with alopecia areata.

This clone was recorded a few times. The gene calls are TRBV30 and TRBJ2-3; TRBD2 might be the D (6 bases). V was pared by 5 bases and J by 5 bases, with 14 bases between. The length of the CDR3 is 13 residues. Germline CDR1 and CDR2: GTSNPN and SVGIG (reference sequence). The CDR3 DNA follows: TGTGCCTGGGGGAGGTGGGGGTTAGATACGCAGTATTTT. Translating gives CAWGRWGLDTQYF.

CDR3 DNA sequence: TGTGCCACCAGCAGAGTAGCCCCTGCAACCAACGTCCTGACTTTC. Encoded protein: CATSRVAPATNVLTF. This chain links TRBV15 with TRBJ2-6; D unclear. CDR1 is LNHNV, CDR2 YYDKDF, per germline (reference sequence). V lost 1 base and J 8 bases, leaving 12 bases between the germline ends. The CDR3 is made up of 15 amino acids.

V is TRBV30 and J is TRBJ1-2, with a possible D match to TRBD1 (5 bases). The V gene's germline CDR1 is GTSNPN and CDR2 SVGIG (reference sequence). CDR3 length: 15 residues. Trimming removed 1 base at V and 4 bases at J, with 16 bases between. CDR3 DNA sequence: TGTGCCTGGAGTGCAAACCGGGACGGAGGCTATGGCTACACCTTC. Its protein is CAWSANRDGGYGYTF.

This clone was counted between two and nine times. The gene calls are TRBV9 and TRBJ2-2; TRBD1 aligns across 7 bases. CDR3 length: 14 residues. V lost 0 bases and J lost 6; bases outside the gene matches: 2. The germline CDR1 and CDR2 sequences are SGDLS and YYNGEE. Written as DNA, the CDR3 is TGTGCCAGCAGCGTAGCTACAGGGGCCGGGGAGCTGTTTTTT. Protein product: CASSVATGAGELFF.